This T cell receptor (beta chain) was observed in a study of PD-1 blockade in classical Hodgkin lymphoma. Each of the patients experienced relapse following autologous stem cell transplantation, and their brentuximab vedotin exposure differed. Libraries were prepared by immunoSEQ multiplex PCR; TCRdb keeps only in-frame clonotypes and omits some of them. Of around 28,000 clones in the sample, around 78% were seen once. The input for sequencing was peripheral blood mononuclear cells (PBMCs), taken before the second cycle of nivolumab. The source is a human donor with classical Hodgkin lymphoma.

The CDR3 protein is CASRERAAGNTIYF. CDR3 coding DNA: TGTGCCAGCAGGGAAAGGGCAGCTGGAAACACCATATATTTT. This chain links TRBV2 with TRBJ1-3; D unclear. This CDR3 is built from 14 residues. Trimming removed 6 bases from V and 2 bases from J, with 11 bases in between. CDR1 is SNHLY, CDR2 FYNNEI, per germline.